There are a few counts of the clone carrying this T cell receptor (beta chain). The use of a sample-barcoded 5' primer and a J-beta primer mix characterized a second PCR of roughly 6 to 11 cycles. TCRdb passed the 5' RACE reads through MiXCR, listing each CDR3 protein once. The sample yields around 800,000 distinct CDR3 sequences, roughly 25% seen once. The data are from a study of blood T cells in healthy people across ages. V was cut by 2 bases and J by 2 bases, with 6 bases left in between. CDR3 length: 13 residues. Germline V gene sequence: CDR1 MNHEY, CDR2 SVGEGT. Samples each yielded at least 5.5 micrograms of total RNA. The data also belong to a second study, concerning T cells of mothers and their children.

J is TRBJ2-5 and V is TRBV6-2 or TRBV6-3; maybe TRBD1 (6 bases). This clonotype was sampled from a boy between 10 and 17 years old in good health. Sequencing input: blood. As DNA, the CDR3 is TGTGCCAGCAGTTACGGGACACAAGAGACCCAGTACTTC. This encodes CASSYGTQETQYF.